Each of the 5 T cell receptor beta chains below was sequenced from the same sample in a study of T cell changes during pregnancy in multiple sclerosis. The data were produced by immunoSEQ multiplex PCR, yet TCRdb's version contains in-frame clones alone and is incomplete. Here the sample spans more than 100,000 clones, around 91% being singletons. This sample comprised peripheral blood, obtained after pregnancy. These receptors all come from a female donor with multiple sclerosis, enrolled in a pregnancy study.

V gene TRBV28 combines with J gene TRBJ1-1; no clear D gene. Germline V gives CDR1 MDHEN, CDR2 SYDVKM. The CDR3 length is 17 residues. V shed 2 bases and J shed 4 bases, with 20 bases lying between them. The CDR3 is CASSLRVTWEGVTEAFF. The CDR3 DNA is TGTGCCAGCAGTTTAAGAGTGACATGGGAGGGAGTCACTGAAGCTTTCTTT. Together with reference TRBV28 and TRBJ1-1, the CDR3 gives the full variable domain: DVKVTQSSRYLVKRTGEKVFLECVQDMDHENMFWYRQDPGLGLRLIYFSYDVKMKEKGDIPEGYSVSREKKERFSLILESASTNQTSMYLCASSLRVTWEGVTEAFFGQGTRLTVV.

The chain combines TRBV19 with TRBJ1-1; tentatively, D is TRBD1 (5 bases). CDR3 length: 11 residues. With 8 bases removed from V and 11 bases from J, the gap between germline ends came to 15 bases. CDR1 and CDR2 (germline): LNHDA, SQIVND (reference sequence). This chain's CDR3 is CASGGGWGAFF. DNA of the CDR3: TGTGCCAGTGGGGGGGGTTGGGGGGCTTTCTTT. The full variable domain, in which reference TRBV19 and TRBJ1-1 provide the parts outside the CDR3, is DGGITQSPKYLFRKEGQNVTLSCEQNLNHDAMYWYRQDPGQGLRLIYYSQIVNDFQKGDIAEGYSVSREKKESFPLTVTSAQKNPTAFYLCASGGGWGAFFGQGTRLTVV.

The gene calls are TRBV6-5 and TRBJ1-2, with D tentatively TRBD1 (5 bases). Trimming removed 8 bases at V and 4 bases at J, with 11 bases between. Germline V lookup: CDR1 MNHEY, CDR2 SVGAGI. CDR3 length: 12 amino acids. CDR3 in amino acids: CASWGGPYGYTF. As DNA, the CDR3 is TGTGCCAGCTGGGGGGGACCCTATGGCTACACCTTC.

V and J are TRBV11-2 and TRBJ2-6; D may be TRBD2 (6 bases). Trimming removed 3 bases from V and 4 bases from J, with 19 bases in between. This CDR3 region has 18 residues. Germline loops: CDR1 SGHAT, CDR2 FQNNGV. CDR3 protein: CASSFRDWAGGGANVLTF. Written as DNA, the CDR3 is TGTGCCAGCAGCTTCCGGGACTGGGCTGGTGGAGGGGCCAACGTCCTGACTTTC.

This chain connects TRBV5-1 to TRBJ2-1, with 12 positions matching TRBD2. The CDR3 spans 17 residues. Trimming cost V 3 bases and J 3 bases; bases outside gene matches: 7. The germline CDR1 and CDR2 sequences are SGHRS and YFSETQ. CDR3 region: CASSSSRTSGNYNEQFF. The CDR3 coding sequence is TGCGCCAGCAGCTCCTCCCGGACTAGCGGGAACTACAATGAGCAGTTCTTC.